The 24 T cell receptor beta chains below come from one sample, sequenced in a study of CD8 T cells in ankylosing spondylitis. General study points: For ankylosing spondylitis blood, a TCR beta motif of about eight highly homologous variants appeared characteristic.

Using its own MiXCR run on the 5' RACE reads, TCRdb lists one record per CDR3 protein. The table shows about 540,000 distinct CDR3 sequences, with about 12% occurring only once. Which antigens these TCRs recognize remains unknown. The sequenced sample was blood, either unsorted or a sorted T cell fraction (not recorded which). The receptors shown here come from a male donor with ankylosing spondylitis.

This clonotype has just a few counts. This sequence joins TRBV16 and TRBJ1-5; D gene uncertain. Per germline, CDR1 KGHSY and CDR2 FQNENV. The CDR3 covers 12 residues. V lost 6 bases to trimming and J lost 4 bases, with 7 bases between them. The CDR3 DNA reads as TGTGCCAGCAGACTCACTAATCAGCCCCAGCATTTT. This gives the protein CASRLTNQPQHF.

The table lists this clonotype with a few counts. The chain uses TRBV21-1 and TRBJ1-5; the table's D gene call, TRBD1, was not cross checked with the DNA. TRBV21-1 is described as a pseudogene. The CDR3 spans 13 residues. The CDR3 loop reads CASRDRGGQPQHF. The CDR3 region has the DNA TGTGCCAGCAGGGACAGGGGGGGTCAGCCCCAGCATTTT.

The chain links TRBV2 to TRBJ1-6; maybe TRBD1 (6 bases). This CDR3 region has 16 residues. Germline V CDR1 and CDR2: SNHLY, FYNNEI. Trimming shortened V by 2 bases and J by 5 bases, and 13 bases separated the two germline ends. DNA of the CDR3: TGTGCCAGCAGTGAACTGAGGACAGATAATAATTCACCCCTCCACTTT. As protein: CASSELRTDNNSPLHF.

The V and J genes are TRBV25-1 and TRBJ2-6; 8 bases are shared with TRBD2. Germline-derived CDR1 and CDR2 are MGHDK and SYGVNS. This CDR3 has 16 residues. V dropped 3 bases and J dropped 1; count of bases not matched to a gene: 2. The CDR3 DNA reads TGTGCCAGCAGTGATTTAGCGGGATCTGGGGCCAACGTCCTGACTTTC. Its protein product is CASSDLAGSGANVLTF.

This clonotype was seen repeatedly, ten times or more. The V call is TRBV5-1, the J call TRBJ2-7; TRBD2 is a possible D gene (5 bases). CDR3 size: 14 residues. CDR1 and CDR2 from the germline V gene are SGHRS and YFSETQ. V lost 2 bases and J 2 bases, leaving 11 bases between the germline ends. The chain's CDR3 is CASSFEGSPYEQYF. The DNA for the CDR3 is TGCGCCAGCAGCTTCGAGGGTAGTCCCTACGAGCAGTACTTC.

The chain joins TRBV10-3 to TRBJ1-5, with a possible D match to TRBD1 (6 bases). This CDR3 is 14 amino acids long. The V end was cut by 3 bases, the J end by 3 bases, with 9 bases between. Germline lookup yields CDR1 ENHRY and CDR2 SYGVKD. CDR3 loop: CAISDRDTNQPQHF. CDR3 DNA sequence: TGTGCCATCAGTGACCGGGACACCAATCAGCCCCAGCATTTT.

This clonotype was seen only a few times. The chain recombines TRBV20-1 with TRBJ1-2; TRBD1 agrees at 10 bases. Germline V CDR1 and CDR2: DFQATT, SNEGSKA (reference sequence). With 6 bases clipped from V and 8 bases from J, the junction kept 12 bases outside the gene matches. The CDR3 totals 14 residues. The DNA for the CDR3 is TGCAGTGCCACCCGGACAGGGGGAGGAGAGGGCTACACCTTC. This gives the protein CSATRTGGGEGYTF.

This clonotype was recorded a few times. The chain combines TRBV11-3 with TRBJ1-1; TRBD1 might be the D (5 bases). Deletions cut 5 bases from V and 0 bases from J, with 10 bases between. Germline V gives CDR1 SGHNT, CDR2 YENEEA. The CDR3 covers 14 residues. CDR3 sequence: CASSKGRLNTEAFF. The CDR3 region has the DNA TGTGCCAGCAGCAAGGGACGGTTGAACACTGAAGCTTTCTTT.

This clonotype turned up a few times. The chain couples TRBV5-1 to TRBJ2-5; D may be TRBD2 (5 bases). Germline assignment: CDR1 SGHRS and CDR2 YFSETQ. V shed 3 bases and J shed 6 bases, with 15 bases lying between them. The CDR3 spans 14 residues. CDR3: CASSSRTGRKTQYF. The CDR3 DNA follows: TGCGCCAGCAGCTCGAGGACGGGAAGAAAGACCCAGTACTTC.

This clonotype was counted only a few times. CDR3 loop: CASRRAGNEQFF. As DNA, the CDR3 is TGTGCCAGCAGAAGGGCCGGCAATGAGCAGTTCTTC. J is TRBJ2-1 and V is TRBV3-1; the D is unclear. Germline lookup yields CDR1 LGHDT and CDR2 YNNKEL (reference sequence). This CDR3 has 12 residues. V shed 6 bases and J shed 6 bases, with 9 bases lying between them.

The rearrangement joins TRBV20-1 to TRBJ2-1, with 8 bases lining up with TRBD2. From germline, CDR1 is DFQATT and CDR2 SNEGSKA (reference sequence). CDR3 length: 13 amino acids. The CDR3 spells CRWGLAGGNEQFF. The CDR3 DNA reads TGCAGGTGGGGGCTAGCGGGTGGTAATGAGCAGTTCTTC.

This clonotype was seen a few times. For the CDR3, the DNA is TGCAGTGCCCCTTATGGGACAGTTTTAAATGAGCAGTTCTTC. Protein sequence: CSAPYGTVLNEQFF. This chain links TRBV20-1 with TRBJ2-1, with 7 bases that match TRBD1. The CDR3 is made up of 14 amino acids. V gave up 6 bases and J gave up 7 bases; unmatched junction bases: 12. From germline, CDR1 is DFQATT and CDR2 SNEGSKA (reference sequence).

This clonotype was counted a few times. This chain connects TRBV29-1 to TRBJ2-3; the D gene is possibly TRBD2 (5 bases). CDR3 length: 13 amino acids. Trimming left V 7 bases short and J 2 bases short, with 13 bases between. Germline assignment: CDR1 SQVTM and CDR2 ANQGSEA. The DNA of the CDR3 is TGCAGCGCCTCGAGGGCCCACACAGATACGCAGTATTTT. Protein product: CSASRAHTDTQYF.

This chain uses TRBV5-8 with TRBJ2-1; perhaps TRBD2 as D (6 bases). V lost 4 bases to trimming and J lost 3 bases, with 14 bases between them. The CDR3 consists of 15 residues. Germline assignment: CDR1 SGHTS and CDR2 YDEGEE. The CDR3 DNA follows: TGTGCCAGCAGCCTGGACGGGAGCGACTACAATGAGCAGTTCTTC. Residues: CASSLDGSDYNEQFF.

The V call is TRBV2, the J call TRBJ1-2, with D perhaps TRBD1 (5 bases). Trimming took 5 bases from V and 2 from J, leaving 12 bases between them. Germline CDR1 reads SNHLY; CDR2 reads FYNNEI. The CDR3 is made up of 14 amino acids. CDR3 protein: CASSYRTLNYGYTF. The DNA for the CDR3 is TGTGCCAGCAGTTACAGGACTTTAAACTATGGCTACACCTTC.

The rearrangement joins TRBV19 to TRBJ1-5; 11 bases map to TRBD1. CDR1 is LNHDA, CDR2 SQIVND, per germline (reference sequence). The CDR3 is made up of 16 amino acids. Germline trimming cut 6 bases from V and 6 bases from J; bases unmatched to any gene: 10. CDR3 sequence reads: CASRKSGQGAGQPQHF. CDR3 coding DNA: TGTGCCAGTAGGAAGAGCGGACAGGGGGCCGGTCAGCCCCAGCATTTT.

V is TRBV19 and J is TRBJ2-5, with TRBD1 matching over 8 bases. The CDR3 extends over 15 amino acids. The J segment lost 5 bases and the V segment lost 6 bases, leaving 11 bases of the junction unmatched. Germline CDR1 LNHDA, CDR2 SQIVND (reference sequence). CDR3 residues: CASRILGTGEETQYF. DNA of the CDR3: TGTGCCAGTAGAATTCTCGGGACAGGAGAGGAGACCCAGTACTTC.

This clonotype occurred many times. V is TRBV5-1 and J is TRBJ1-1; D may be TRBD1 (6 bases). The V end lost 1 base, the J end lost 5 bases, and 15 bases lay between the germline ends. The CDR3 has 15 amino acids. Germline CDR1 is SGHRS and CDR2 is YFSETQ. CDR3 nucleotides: TGCGCCAGCAGCTTGTACGGGGGGCAGGGTACTGAAGCTTTCTTT. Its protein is CASSLYGGQGTEAFF.

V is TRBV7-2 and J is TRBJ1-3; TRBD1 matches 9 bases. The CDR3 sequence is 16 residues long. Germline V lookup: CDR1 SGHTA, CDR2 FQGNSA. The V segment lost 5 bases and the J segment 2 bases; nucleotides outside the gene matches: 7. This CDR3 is CASSRSRTGAGNTIYF. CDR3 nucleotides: TGTGCCAGCAGCCGATCCCGGACAGGGGCTGGAAACACCATATATTTT. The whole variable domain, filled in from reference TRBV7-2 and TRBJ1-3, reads GAGVSQSPSNKVTEKGKDVELRCDPISGHTALYWYRQSLGQGLEFLIYFQGNSAPDKSGLPSDRFSAERTGGSVSTLTIQRTQQEDSAVYLCASSRSRTGAGNTIYFGEGSWLTVV.

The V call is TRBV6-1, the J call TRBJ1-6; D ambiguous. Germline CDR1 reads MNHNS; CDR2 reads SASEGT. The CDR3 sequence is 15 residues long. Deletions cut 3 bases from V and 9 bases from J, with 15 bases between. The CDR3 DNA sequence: TGTGCCAGCAGTGAGCTCGGGGTAATTGGTTCACCCCTCCACTTT. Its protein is CASSELGVIGSPLHF.

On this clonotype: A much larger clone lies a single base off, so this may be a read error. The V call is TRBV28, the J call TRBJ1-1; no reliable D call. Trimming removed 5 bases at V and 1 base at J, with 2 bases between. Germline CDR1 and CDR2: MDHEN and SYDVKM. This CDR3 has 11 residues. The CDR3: CASSTNTEAFF. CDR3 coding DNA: TGTGCCAGCAGTACGAACACTGAAGCTTTCTTT.

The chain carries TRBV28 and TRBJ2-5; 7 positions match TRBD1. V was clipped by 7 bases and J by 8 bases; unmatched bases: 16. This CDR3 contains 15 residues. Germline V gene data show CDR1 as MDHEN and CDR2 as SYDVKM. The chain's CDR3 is CASTRPTGAIETQYF. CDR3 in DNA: TGTGCCAGCACCCGCCCTACAGGGGCCATTGAAACCCAGTACTTC. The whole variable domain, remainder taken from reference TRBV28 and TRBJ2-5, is DVKVTQSSRYLVKRTGEKVFLECVQDMDHENMFWYRQDPGLGLRLIYFSYDVKMKEKGDIPEGYSVSREKKERFSLILESASTNQTSMYLCASTRPTGAIETQYFGPGTRLLVL.

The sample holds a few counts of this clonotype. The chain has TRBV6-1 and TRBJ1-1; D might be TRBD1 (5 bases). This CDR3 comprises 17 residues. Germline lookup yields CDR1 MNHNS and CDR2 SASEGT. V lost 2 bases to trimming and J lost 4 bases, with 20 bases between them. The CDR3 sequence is CASSERWEASGATEAFF. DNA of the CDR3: TGTGCCAGCAGTGAACGATGGGAAGCCTCTGGGGCCACTGAAGCTTTCTTT.

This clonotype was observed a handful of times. Here the CDR3 DNA reads TGTGCCAGCAACAGGCTCTCTAGCACAGATACGCAGTATTTT. It translates to CASNRLSSTDTQYF. The gene calls are TRBV6-1 and TRBJ2-3; weak D call: TRBD1 (5 bases). Germline loops: CDR1 MNHNS, CDR2 SASEGT. This CDR3 has 14 amino acids. Between the trimmed V and J ends, which lost 7 bases and 0 bases, there was a span of 11 bases.